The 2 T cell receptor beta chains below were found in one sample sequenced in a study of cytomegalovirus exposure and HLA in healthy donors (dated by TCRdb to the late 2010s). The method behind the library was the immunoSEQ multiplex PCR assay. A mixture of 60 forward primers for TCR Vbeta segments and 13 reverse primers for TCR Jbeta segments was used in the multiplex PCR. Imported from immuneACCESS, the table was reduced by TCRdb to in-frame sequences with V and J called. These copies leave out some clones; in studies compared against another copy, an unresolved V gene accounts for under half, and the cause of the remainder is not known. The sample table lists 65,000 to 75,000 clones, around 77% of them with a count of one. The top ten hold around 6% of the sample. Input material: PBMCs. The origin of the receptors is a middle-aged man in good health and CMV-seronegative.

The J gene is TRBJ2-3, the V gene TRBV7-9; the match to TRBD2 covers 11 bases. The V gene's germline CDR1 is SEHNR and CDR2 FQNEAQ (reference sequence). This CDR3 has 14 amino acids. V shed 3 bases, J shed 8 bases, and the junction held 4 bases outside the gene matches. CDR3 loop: CASSLTSGMATQYF. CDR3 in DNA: TGTGCCAGCAGCTTGACTAGCGGGATGGCTACGCAGTATTTT.

CDR3 loop: CASSLRLADTGELFF. Here the CDR3 DNA reads TGTGCCAGCAGCTTAAGACTAGCGGACACCGGGGAGCTGTTTTTT. The V gene is TRBV11-3, the J gene TRBJ2-2; the match to TRBD2 covers 9 bases. There are 15 residues in the CDR3. The ends lost 2 bases at V and 3 bases at J; junction bases unmatched: 1. Germline values: CDR1 SGHNT, CDR2 YENEEA.